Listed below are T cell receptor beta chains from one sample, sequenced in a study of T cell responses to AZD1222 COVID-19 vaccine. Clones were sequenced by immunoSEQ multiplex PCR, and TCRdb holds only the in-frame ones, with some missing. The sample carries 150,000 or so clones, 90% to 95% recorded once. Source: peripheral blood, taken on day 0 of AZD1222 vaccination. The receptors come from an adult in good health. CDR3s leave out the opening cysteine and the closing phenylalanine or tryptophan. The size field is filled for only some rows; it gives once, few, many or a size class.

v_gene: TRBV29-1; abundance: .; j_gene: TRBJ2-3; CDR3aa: SVDRGNTDTQY
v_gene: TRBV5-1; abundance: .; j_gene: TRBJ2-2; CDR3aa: ASSLARAAGELF
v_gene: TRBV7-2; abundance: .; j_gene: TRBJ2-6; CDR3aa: ASSLAGVQRGANVLT
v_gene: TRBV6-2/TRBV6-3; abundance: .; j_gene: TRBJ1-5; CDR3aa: ASSTGLYSNQPQH
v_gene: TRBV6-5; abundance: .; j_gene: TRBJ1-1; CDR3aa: ASSYRRDRGTEAF
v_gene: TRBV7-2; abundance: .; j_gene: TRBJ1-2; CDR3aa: ASSYLGLGGGYT
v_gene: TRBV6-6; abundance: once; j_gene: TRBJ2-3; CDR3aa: ASTRPDRGSGDTQY
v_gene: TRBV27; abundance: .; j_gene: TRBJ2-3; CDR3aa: ASSSKGTPDPDTQY
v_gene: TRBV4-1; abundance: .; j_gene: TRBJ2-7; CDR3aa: ASSQDWWWY
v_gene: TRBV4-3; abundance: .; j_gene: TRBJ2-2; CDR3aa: ASSQDRQGGTGELF
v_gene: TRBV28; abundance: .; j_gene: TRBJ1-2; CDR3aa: ASSIGISNYGYT
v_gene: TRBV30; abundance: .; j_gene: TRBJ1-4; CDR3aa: AWSGTGAEKLF
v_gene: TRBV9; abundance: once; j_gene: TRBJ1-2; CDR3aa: ASSVELLHLDTNYGYT
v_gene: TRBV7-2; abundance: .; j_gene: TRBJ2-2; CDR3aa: ASSLGASGYSFTGELF
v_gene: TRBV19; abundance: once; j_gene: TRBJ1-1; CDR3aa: ASSSSLIRQGSEAF
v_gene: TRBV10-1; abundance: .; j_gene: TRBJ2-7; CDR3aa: ASPPLWDEQY
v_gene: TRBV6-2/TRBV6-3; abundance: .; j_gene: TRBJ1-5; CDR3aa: ASSYGAGTQPQH
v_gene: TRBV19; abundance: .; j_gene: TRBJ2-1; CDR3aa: ASSITGTGGYEQF
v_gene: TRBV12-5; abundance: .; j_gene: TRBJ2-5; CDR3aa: ASGFSLAGGPETQY
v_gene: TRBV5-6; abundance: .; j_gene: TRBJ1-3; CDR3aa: ASSLSPAGNTIY
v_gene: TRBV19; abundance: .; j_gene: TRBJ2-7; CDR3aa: ASSRDGTGLYEQY
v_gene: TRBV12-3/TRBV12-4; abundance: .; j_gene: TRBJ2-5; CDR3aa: ASRRFGETQY
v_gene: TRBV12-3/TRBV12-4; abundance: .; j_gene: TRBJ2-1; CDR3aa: ASRGRGDNEQF
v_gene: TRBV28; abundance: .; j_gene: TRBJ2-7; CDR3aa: ASKPRLAVPYEQY
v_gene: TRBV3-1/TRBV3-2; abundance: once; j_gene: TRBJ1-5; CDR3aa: ASSQDPAAGNQPQH
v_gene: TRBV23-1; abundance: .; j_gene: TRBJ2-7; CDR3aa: ASSQQGQVEYEQY
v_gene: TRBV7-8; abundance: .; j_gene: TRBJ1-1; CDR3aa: ASSARLGYEAF
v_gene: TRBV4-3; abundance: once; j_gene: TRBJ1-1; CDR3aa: ASSQEGAGATEAF
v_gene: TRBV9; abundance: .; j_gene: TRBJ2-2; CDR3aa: ASSVLPGQGRVGTGELF
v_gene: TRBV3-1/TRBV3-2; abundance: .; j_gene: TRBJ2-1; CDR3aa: ASTQGRDYNEQF
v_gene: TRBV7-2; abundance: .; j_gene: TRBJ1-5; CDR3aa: ASSVTGYQPQH
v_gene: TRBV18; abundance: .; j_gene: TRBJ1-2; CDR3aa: ASSPSGFTGGYT
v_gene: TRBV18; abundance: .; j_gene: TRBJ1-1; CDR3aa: ASSPLADPNTEAF
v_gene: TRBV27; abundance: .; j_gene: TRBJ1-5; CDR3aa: ASSLKDSKNQPQH
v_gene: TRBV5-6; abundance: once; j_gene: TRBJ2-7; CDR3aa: ASSGGQGYYEQY
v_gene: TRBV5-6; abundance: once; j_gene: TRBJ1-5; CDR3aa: ASSWGGQGFGQPQH
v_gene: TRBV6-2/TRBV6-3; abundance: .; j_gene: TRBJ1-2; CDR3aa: ASSSDLYGYT
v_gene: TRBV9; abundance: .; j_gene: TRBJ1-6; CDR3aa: ASSVETGQSPLH
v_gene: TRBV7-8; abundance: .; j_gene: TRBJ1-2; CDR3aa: ASSLQILDGYT
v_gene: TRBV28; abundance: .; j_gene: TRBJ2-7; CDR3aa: ASSRQTYEQY
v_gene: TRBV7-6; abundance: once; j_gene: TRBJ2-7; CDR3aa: ASSSGPDLVEQY
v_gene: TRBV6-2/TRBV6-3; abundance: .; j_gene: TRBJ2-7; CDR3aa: ASSPPRLPQY
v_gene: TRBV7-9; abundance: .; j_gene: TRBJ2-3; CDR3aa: ASSPIGLAGGRWTDTQY
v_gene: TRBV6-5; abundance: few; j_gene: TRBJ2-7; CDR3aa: ASSYRPAGDEQY
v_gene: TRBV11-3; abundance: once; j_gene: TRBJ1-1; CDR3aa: ASSFGGEDTEAF
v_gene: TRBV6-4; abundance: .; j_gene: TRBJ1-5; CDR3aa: ASSDVWGGWNQPQH
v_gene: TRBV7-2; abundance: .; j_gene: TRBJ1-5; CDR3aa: ASSGQDGQPQH
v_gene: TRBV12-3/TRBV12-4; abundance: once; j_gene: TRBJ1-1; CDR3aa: ASSLTVGEAF
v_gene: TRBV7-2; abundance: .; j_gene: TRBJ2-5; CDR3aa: ASSPRTIETQY
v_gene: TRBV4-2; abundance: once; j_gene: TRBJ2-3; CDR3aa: ASSPHDTDTQY
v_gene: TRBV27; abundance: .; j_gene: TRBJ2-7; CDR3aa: ASGLTYRGSYEQY
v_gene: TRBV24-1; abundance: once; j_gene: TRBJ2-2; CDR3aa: ATKGMHGELF
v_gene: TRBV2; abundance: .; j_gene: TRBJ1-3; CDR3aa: ASSPTMPGLGGGNTIY
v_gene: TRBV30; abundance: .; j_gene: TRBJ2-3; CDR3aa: AQTSGRWQAQY
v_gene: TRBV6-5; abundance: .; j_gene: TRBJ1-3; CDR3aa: ASSSTVTGNTIY
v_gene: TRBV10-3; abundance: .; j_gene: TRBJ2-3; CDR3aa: AITPEVEDTQY